The rows below give T cell receptor beta chains drawn from one sample of a study of T cells after yellow fever vaccination. TCRdb re-analysed the 5' RACE reads in MiXCR, keeping a single row per CDR3 protein. The sample lists hundreds of thousands of distinct CDR3 sequences, around 6.4% occurring once. The sample was PBMCs, taken 5 days after the yellow fever booster vaccination. The receptors originated from a man aged 30 to 39 who received the YFV17D yellow fever vaccine. Both conserved end residues are trimmed from each CDR3. D genes are given only for firm matches. Expanded clones get a size class; other rows say once, few or many, or leave the size out.

TRBV10-3	TRBD2	NA	TRBJ2-2	AISEIAGGNTGELF
TRBV7-2	NA	NA	TRBJ1-2	ASSLGMGANYGYT
TRBV29-1	NA	many	TRBJ2-5	SVVALGRGAETQY
TRBV29-1	NA	few	TRBJ1-1	SVGVTEAF
TRBV11-2	NA	NA	TRBJ2-7	ASSLGKGPRREEHYEQY
TRBV20-1	NA	few	TRBJ2-5	SARWPPGTQY
TRBV4-2	TRBD2	many	TRBJ2-3	ASSQPLAGGPQDTQY
TRBV29-1	TRBD1	few	TRBJ2-6	SASGQGASGANVLT
TRBV30	NA	NA	TRBJ1-1	AWSVWGDTEAF
TRBV12-3/TRBV12-4	TRBD2	many	TRBJ2-1	ASSPPGLAGVAEQF
TRBV9	NA	NA	TRBJ2-2	ASSVFPGTGELF
TRBV19	TRBD2	NA	TRBJ2-2	ASREGQRTGELF
TRBV5-1	NA	many	TRBJ2-7	ASSTDTGNEQY
TRBV5-1	NA	NA	TRBJ2-1	ASREIRVSYNEQF
TRBV20-1	NA	many	TRBJ2-1	SARDVQRVTPSYNEQF
TRBV6-1	TRBD1	NA	TRBJ1-3	ACSPTGVTGNTIY
TRBV5-6	TRBD2	NA	TRBJ2-7	ASSLGPSGSGEQY
TRBV12-3/TRBV12-4	NA	few	TRBJ2-7	ASGKTRVGYEQY
TRBV5-6	NA	NA	TRBJ2-3	ASSDPGASTDTQY
TRBV20-1	NA	many	TRBJ2-5	SATTPIGSLQETQY
TRBV20-1	NA	few	TRBJ1-3	SARDQRGSGNTIY
TRBV27	NA	many	TRBJ2-2	ASSFTSTSAGELF
TRBV5-1	NA	few	TRBJ2-5	ASSYTQGLQETQY
TRBV28	TRBD1	many	TRBJ2-5	ASSLGTGVGTQY
TRBV20-1	TRBD2	many	TRBJ2-7	SARDRLAGAFEQY
TRBV6-1	NA	many	TRBJ1-2	ASSRDPTYGYT
TRBV6-2/TRBV6-3	TRBD1	few	TRBJ1-2	ASSQGTGGSYGYT
TRBV5-1	TRBD2	many	TRBJ2-7	ASSSGTSGNYEQY
TRBV29-1	TRBD1	few	TRBJ2-7	SAQPGTGTYEQY
TRBV20-1	NA	few	TRBJ2-3	SAEKPPTDTQY
TRBV20-1	NA	few	TRBJ2-2	SARGGSGGANTGELF
TRBV2	TRBD1	NA	TRBJ1-5	ASIGQGQGNQPQH
TRBV20-1	NA	few	TRBJ1-4	SATMEEKLF
TRBV4-2	NA	NA	TRBJ2-3	ASSQPKAYNTQY
TRBV23-1	NA	few	TRBJ2-7	ASSPVAGIYEQY
TRBV5-5	NA	NA	TRBJ1-5	ASSFGETAGNQPQH
TRBV18	NA	few	TRBJ2-1	ASSPLLSDLSYQF
TRBV12-3/TRBV12-4	TRBD2	many	TRBJ2-7	ASGRGDLLEQY
TRBV11-2	NA	few	TRBJ2-7	ASSTTGKYEQY
TRBV11-3	NA	many	TRBJ2-2	ASSQYLHSGELF
TRBV7-9	NA	many	TRBJ2-5	ASSAGGYETQY
TRBV9	NA	NA	TRBJ2-1	ASSPLGGVSYNEQF
TRBV3-1	TRBD1	NA	TRBJ2-7	ASSQRDRQGSEQY
TRBV5-1	TRBD2	NA	TRBJ2-7	ASSASGRLYEQY
TRBV15	TRBD2	many	TRBJ2-7	ATSRGTGGEQY